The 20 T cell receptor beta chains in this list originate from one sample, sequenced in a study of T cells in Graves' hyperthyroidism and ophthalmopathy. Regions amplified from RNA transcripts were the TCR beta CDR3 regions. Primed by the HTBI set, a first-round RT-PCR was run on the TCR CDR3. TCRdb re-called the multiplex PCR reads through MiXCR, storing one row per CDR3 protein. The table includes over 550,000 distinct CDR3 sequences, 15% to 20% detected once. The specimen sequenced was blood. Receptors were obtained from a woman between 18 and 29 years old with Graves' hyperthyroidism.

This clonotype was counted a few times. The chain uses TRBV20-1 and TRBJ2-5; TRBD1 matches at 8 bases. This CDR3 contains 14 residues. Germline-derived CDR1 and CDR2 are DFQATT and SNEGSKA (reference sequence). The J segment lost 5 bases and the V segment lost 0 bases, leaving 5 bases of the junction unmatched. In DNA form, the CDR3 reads TGCAGTGCTAGAGAAACAGGGGGTACGGAGACCCAGTACTTC. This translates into CSARETGGTETQYF.

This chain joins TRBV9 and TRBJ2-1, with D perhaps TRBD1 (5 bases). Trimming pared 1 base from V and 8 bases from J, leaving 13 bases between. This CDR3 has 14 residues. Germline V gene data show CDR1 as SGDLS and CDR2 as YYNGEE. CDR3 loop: CASSVQGYSDEQFF. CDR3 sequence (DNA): TGTGCCAGCAGCGTACAGGGATACAGCGATGAGCAGTTCTTC.

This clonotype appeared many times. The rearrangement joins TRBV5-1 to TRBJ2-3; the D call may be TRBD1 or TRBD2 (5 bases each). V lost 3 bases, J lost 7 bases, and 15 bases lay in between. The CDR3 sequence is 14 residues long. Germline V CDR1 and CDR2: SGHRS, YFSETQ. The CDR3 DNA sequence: TGCGCCAGCAGCTCGGGACCGCCCTTGAATACGCAGTATTTT. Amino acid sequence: CASSSGPPLNTQYF.

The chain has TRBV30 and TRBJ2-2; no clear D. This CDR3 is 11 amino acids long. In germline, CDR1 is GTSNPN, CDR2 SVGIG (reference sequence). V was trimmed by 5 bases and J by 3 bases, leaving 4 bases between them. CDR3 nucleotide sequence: TGTGCCTGGGACGACACCGGGGAGCTGTTTTTT. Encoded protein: CAWDDTGELFF.

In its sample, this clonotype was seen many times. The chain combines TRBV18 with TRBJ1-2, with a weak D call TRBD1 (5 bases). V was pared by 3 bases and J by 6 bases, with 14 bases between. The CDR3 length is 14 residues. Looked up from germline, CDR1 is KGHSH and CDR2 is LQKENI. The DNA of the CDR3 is TGTGCCAGCTCACCGGACGGTGGGGGACATGGCTACACCTTC. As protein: CASSPDGGGHGYTF.

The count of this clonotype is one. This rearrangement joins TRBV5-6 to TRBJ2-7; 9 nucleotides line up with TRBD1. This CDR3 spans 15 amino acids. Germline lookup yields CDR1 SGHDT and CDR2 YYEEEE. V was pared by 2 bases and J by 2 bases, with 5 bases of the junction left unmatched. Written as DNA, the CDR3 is TGTGCCAGCAGCTTTAGAGGGACAGGGACCTACGAGCAGTACTTC. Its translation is CASSFRGTGTYEQYF.

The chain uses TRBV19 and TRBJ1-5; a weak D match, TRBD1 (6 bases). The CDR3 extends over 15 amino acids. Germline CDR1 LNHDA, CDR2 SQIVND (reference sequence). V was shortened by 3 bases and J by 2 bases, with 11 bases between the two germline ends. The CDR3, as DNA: TGTGCCAGTAGTATCCTGAGACAGGGCAATCAGCCCCAGCATTTT. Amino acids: CASSILRQGNQPQHF.

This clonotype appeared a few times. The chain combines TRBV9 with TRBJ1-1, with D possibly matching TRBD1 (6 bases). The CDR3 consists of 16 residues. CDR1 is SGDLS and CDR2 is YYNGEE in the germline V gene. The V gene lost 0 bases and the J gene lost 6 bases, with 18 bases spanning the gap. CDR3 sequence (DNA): TGTGCCAGCAGCGTAGAGCCAGGGGATGCTGTCGCTGAAGCTTTCTTT. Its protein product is CASSVEPGDAVAEAFF.

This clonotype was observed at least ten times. CDR3 in DNA: TGTGCCACCAGTGAGGTCGACATCGATGAGCAGTTCTTC. Its protein product is CATSEVDIDEQFF. The chain uses TRBV24-1 and TRBJ2-1, with D unclear. Germline CDR1 reads KGHDR; CDR2 reads SFDVKD. V lost 4 bases and J 8 bases, leaving 11 bases between the germline ends. The CDR3 is 13 residues long.

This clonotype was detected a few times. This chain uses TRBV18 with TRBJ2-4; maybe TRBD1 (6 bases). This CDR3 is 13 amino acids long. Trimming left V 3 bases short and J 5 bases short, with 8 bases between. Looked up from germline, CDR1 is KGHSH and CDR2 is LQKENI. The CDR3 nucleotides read TGTGCCAGCTCACCGGACAGCCAAAACATTCAGTACTTC. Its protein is CASSPDSQNIQYF.

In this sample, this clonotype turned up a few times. This CDR3 is CASSPSVGADNEQFF. DNA for the CDR3: TGTGCCAGCAGTCCCTCGGTAGGAGCGGACAATGAGCAGTTCTTC. This chain uses TRBV6-1 with TRBJ2-1; tentative D call: TRBD2 (5 bases). This CDR3 has 15 residues. CDR1 is MNHNS and CDR2 is SASEGT in the germline V gene. Trimming removed 5 bases at V and 5 bases at J, with 16 bases between.

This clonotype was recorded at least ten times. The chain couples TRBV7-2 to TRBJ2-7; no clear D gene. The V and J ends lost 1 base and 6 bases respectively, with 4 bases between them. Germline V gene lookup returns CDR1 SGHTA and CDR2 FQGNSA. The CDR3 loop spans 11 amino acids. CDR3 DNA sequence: TGTGCCAGCAGCTTAGGTCTCGAGCAGTACTTC. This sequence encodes CASSLGLEQYF. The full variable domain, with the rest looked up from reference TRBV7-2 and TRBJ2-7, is GAGVSQSPSNKVTEKGKDVELRCDPISGHTALYWYRQSLGQGLEFLIYFQGNSAPDKSGLPSDRFSAERTGGSVSTLTIQRTQQEDSAVYLCASSLGLEQYFGPGTRLTVT.

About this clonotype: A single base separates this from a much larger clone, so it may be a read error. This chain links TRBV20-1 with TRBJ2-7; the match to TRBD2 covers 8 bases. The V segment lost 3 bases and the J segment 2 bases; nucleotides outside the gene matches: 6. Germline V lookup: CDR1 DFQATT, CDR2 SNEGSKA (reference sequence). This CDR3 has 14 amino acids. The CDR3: CSARATSGTYEQYF. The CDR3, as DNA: TGCAGTGCTAGGGCCACTAGCGGTACCTACGAGCAGTACTTC.

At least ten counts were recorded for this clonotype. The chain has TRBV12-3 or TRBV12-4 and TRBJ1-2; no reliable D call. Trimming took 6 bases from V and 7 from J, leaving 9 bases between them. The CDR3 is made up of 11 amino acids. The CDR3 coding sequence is TGTGCCAGCAGGCCACCAGGTGGCTACACCTTC. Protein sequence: CASRPPGGYTF.

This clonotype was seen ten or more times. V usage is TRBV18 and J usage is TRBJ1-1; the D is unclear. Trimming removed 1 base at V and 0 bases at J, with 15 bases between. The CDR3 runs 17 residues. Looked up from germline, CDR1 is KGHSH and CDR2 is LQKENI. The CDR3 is CASSPRLFGGMNTEAFF. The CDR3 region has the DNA TGTGCCAGCTCACCACGACTTTTTGGCGGAATGAACACTGAAGCTTTCTTT.

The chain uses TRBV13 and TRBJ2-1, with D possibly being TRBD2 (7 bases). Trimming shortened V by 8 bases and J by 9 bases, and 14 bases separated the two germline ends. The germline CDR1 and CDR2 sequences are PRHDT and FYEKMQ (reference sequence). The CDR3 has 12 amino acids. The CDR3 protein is CASSWGGGEQFF. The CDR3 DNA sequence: TGTGCCAGCTCATGGGGGGGCGGTGAGCAGTTCTTC.

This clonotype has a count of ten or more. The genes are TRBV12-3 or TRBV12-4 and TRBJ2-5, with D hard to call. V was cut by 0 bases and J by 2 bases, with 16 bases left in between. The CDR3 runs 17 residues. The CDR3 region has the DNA TGTGCCAGCAGTTTAGCCCCAGTCATAAGAGGTCAAGAGACCCAGTACTTC. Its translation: CASSLAPVIRGQETQYF.

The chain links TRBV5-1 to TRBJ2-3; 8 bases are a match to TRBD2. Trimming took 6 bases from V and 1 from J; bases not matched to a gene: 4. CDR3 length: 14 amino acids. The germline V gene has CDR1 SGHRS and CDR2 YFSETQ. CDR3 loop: CASISGGGTDTQYF. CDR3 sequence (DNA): TGCGCCAGCATCTCGGGAGGGGGCACAGATACGCAGTATTTT. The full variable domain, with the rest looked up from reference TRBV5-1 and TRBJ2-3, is KAGVTQTPRYLIKTRGQQVTLSCSPISGHRSVSWYQQTPGQGLQFLFEYFSETQRNKGNFPGRFSGRQFSNSRSEMNVSTLELGDSALYLCASISGGGTDTQYFGPGTRLTVL.

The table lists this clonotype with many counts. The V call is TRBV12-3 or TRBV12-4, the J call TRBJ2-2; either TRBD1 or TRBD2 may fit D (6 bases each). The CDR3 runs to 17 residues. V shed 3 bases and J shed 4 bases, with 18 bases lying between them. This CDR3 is CASSFVAWGASTGELFF. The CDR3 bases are TGTGCCAGCAGTTTCGTGGCTTGGGGGGCGAGCACCGGGGAGCTGTTTTTT.

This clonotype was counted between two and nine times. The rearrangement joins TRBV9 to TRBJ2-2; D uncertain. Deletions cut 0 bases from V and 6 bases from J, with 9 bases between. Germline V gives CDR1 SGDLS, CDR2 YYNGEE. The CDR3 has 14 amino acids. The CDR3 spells CASSVASVPGELFF. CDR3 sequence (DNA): TGTGCCAGCAGCGTAGCTTCGGTCCCCGGGGAGCTGTTTTTT.